The 30 T cell receptor beta chains below were found in one sample sequenced in a study of T-cell memory formation after mild COVID-19. TCRdb called the 5' RACE reads again in MiXCR, with one record for every CDR3 protein. The sample includes hundreds of thousands of distinct CDR3 sequences, approximately 15% of them seen just once. The specimen was PBMCs or a T cell subset sorted from them (not recorded which). Source of these receptors: a young man who had mild COVID-19 (a few samples of this study predate the infection). Cell type and time point are not known.

The rearrangement joins TRBV6-2 or TRBV6-3 to TRBJ2-7; D unresolved. Germline CDR1 and CDR2: MNHEY and SVGEGT. Trimming removed 0 bases from V and 7 bases from J, with 16 bases in between. The CDR3 extends over 15 amino acids. The CDR3 nucleotides read TGTGCCAGCAGTTACTCTCCGGCCGACCCTCAGGAGCAGTACTTC. Its protein product is CASSYSPADPQEQYF.

This clonotype has more than one count but fewer than ten. J is TRBJ2-3 and V is TRBV14, with D perhaps TRBD2 (5 bases). CDR3 length: 15 amino acids. Germline V CDR1 and CDR2: SGHDN, FVKESK. V lost 1 base and J 8 bases, leaving 16 bases between the germline ends. The CDR3 nucleotides are TGTGCCAGCAGCCAAGTATTTGGCTCAGCGGCTACGCAGTATTTT. It encodes CASSQVFGSAATQYF.

A few counts support this clonotype. The V call is TRBV19, the J call TRBJ2-6, with D perhaps being TRBD1 or TRBD2 (5 bases each). CDR3 length: 14 residues. Trimming removed 7 bases from V and 2 bases from J, with 9 bases in between. Germline CDR1 LNHDA, CDR2 SQIVND (reference sequence). The CDR3 here is CASTEGPGANVLTF. CDR3 nucleotides: TGTGCCAGTACAGAGGGACCTGGGGCCAACGTCCTGACTTTC.

This clonotype was counted between two and nine times. The chain joins TRBV7-8 to TRBJ1-5, with D tentatively TRBD1 (5 bases). CDR3 size: 17 residues. V was shortened by 4 bases and J by 0 bases, with 16 bases between the two germline ends. Germline CDR1 is SGHVS and CDR2 is FQNEAQ. The CDR3, as DNA: TGTGCCAGCAGCTCGAGACGTACAGGCAATAGCAATCAGCCCCAGCATTTT. Translation gives CASSSRRTGNSNQPQHF. Based on the CDR3 plus reference TRBV7-8 and TRBJ1-5, the full variable domain is GAGVSQSPRYKVAKRGQDVALRCDPISGHVSLFWYQQALGQGPEFLTYFQNEAQLDKSGLPSDRFFAERPEGSVSTLKIQRTQQEDSAVYLCASSSRRTGNSNQPQHFGDGTRLSIL.

A few counts support this clonotype. V usage is TRBV7-2 and J usage is TRBJ2-1; D may be TRBD2 (6 bases). From germline, CDR1 is SGHTA and CDR2 FQGNSA. The CDR3 contains 14 residues. V dropped 3 bases and J dropped 10 bases, with 16 bases sitting between them. The CDR3 spells CASSFGSLRGEQFF. CDR3 DNA sequence: TGTGCCAGCAGCTTCGGGTCCCTTCGGGGGGAGCAGTTCTTC.

J is TRBJ2-7 and V is TRBV20-1, with 9 positions matching TRBD1. Germline V gives CDR1 DFQATT, CDR2 SNEGSKA (reference sequence). The V gene end was trimmed by 3 bases and the J gene end by 2 bases; junction bases not matched to a gene: 17. The CDR3 spans 18 residues. The CDR3 nucleotides are TGCAGTGCTAGCCCCGCGGGACAGGGAGGCAGCTGGGCCTACGAGCAGTACTTC. This translates into CSASPAGQGGSWAYEQYF.

The chain joins TRBV18 to TRBJ2-3; D perhaps matches TRBD1 (6 bases). The CDR3 is made up of 16 amino acids. The V end was cut by 1 base, the J end by 1 base, with 12 bases between. CDR1 and CDR2 (germline): KGHSH, LQKENI. The CDR3 region is CASSPLTTGRTDTQYF. In DNA, the CDR3 is TGTGCCAGCTCACCACTTACAACAGGGCGCACAGATACGCAGTATTTT.

This chain uses TRBV7-2 with TRBJ2-7; 7 positions match TRBD1. Per germline, CDR1 SGHTA and CDR2 FQGNSA. Trimming took 4 bases from V and 3 from J; bases not matched to a gene: 6. The CDR3 length is 14 residues. The CDR3 protein is CASSSPDRLYEQYF. The CDR3 region has the DNA TGTGCCAGCAGCTCCCCGGACAGGCTCTACGAGCAGTACTTC. Variable domain in full (rest from reference TRBV7-2 and TRBJ2-7): GAGVSQSPSNKVTEKGKDVELRCDPISGHTALYWYRQSLGQGLEFLIYFQGNSAPDKSGLPSDRFSAERTGGSVSTLTIQRTQQEDSAVYLCASSSPDRLYEQYFGPGTRLTVT.

The chain joins TRBV18 to TRBJ1-5; D gene uncertain. From germline, CDR1 is KGHSH and CDR2 LQKENI. This CDR3 is built from 14 residues. Trimming removed 3 bases at V and 1 base at J, with 7 bases between. The CDR3 sequence is CASSPNKSNQPQHF. The CDR3 DNA reads TGTGCCAGCTCACCGAATAAAAGCAATCAGCCCCAGCATTTT.

The chain is built from TRBV6-1 and TRBJ1-2, with D perhaps matching TRBD1 (6 bases). Germline assignment: CDR1 MNHNS and CDR2 SASEGT. The V end lost 1 base, the J end lost 5 bases, and 11 bases lay between the germline ends. The CDR3 loop spans 14 amino acids. The CDR3 loop is CASSEVDRIYGYTF. The CDR3 DNA follows: TGTGCCAGCAGTGAAGTAGACAGGATATATGGCTACACCTTC.

There are a few counts of this clonotype. The chain uses TRBV5-1 and TRBJ1-6; tentative D call: TRBD1 (5 bases). The CDR3 consists of 13 residues. The germline V gene encodes CDR1 SGHRS and CDR2 YFSETQ. Trimming shortened V by 7 bases and J by 14 bases, and 19 bases separated the two germline ends. The CDR3 here is CASGVAGSAALHF. The DNA for the CDR3 is TGCGCCAGCGGGGTGGCAGGGAGCGCGGCCCTCCACTTT.

The chain has TRBV20-1 and TRBJ1-5; TRBD1 matches 9 bases. Germline V gene lookup returns CDR1 DFQATT and CDR2 SNEGSKA (reference sequence). CDR3 size: 13 residues. V trimming: 3 bases; J trimming: 6 bases; junction bases outside the gene matches: 3. The CDR3 nucleotides read TGCAGTGCTAGGGGGGACAGGGCTCAGCCCCAGCATTTT. This sequence encodes CSARGDRAQPQHF.

This clonotype was observed a few times. V and J are TRBV3-1 and TRBJ1-4; tentative D call: TRBD1 (6 bases). The germline V gene encodes CDR1 LGHDT and CDR2 YNNKEL (reference sequence). V was trimmed by 1 base and J by 6 bases, leaving 12 bases between them. The CDR3 runs 15 residues. CDR3 region: CASSQGRGWDEKLFF. The CDR3, as DNA: TGTGCCAGCAGCCAAGGCAGGGGATGGGATGAAAAACTGTTTTTT.

The chain uses TRBV20-1 and TRBJ2-5; TRBD2 matches 8 bases. The V gene's germline CDR1 is DFQATT and CDR2 SNEGSKA (reference sequence). The CDR3 has 14 residues. The CDR3 reads CRKPLAGGGETQYF. The CDR3 coding sequence is TGCCGAAAGCCCTTGGCGGGGGGAGGGGAGACCCAGTACTTC.

The V call is TRBV6-2 or TRBV6-3, the J call TRBJ1-1, with D possibly TRBD1 on 5 matching bases. Germline V gene lookup returns CDR1 MNHEY and CDR2 SVGEGT. The CDR3 has 13 residues. The CDR3 sequence is CAAWDRMNTEAFF. The CDR3 bases are TGTGCAGCATGGGACCGCATGAACACTGAAGCTTTCTTT.

This clonotype was seen a handful of times. The rearrangement joins TRBV5-1 to TRBJ2-5; 7 nucleotides match TRBD1. The CDR3 has 15 residues. Trimming at V came to 0 bases and at J to 3 bases, leaving 5 bases not matched to a gene. The germline gives CDR1 SGHRS, CDR2 YFSETQ. CDR3 DNA sequence: TGCGCCAGCAGCTTGGACGGGACAGTAAAAGAGACCCAGTACTTC. Amino acids: CASSLDGTVKETQYF.

This rearrangement joins TRBV7-8 to TRBJ2-2; 7 bases line up with TRBD2. The CDR3 extends over 14 amino acids. The germline V gene has CDR1 SGHVS and CDR2 FQNEAQ. V was pared by 6 bases and J by 3 bases, with 4 bases of the junction left unmatched. CDR3 bases: TGTGCCAGCAGTTTCCGGGAGGACACCGGGGAGCTGTTTTTT. Protein: CASSFREDTGELFF.

In its sample, this clonotype was seen a few times. This chain connects TRBV5-6 to TRBJ2-2; 9 bases match TRBD1. The CDR3 length is 17 residues. From germline, CDR1 is SGHDT and CDR2 YYEEEE. V dropped 4 bases and J dropped 5; count of bases not matched to a gene: 12. The CDR3 loop reads CASSPKIWTGVTGELFF. DNA of the CDR3: TGTGCCAGCAGCCCCAAAATTTGGACAGGGGTGACCGGGGAGCTGTTTTTT.

A single count supports this clonotype. The chain has TRBV30 and TRBJ1-5; possible D gene TRBD1, 5 bases. Germline V gene data show CDR1 as GTSNPN and CDR2 as SVGIG (reference sequence). V lost 3 bases to trimming and J lost 7 bases, with 13 bases between them. CDR3 length: 13 residues. The CDR3, as DNA: TGTGCCTGGAGCAGCAGTCAGGGCCAGCCCCAGCATTTT. Its translation: CAWSSSQGQPQHF.

This clonotype was detected only a few times. V usage is TRBV7-2 and J usage is TRBJ1-2; D not certain. Germline V lookup: CDR1 SGHTA, CDR2 FQGNSA. CDR3 size: 17 residues. V gave up 5 bases and J gave up 0 bases, with 19 bases separating them. As DNA, the CDR3 is TGTGCCAGCAGCCCCACGCGACGGACGGTAGCTAACTATGGCTACACCTTC. It specifies CASSPTRRTVANYGYTF. Variable domain in full (rest from reference TRBV7-2 and TRBJ1-2): GAGVSQSPSNKVTEKGKDVELRCDPISGHTALYWYRQSLGQGLEFLIYFQGNSAPDKSGLPSDRFSAERTGGSVSTLTIQRTQQEDSAVYLCASSPTRRTVANYGYTFGSGTRLTVV.

The chain links TRBV6-2 or TRBV6-3 to TRBJ2-1, with a possible D match to TRBD1 (6 bases). Trimming stripped 2 bases from V and 5 bases from J, with 19 bases between. Germline assignment: CDR1 MNHEY and CDR2 SVGEGT. CDR3 length equals 17 residues. The CDR3 spells CASSYRLTGKVDNEQFF. The CDR3 nucleotides are TGTGCCAGCAGTTACCGCTTAACAGGGAAGGTCGACAATGAGCAGTTCTTC.

The chain links TRBV7-9 to TRBJ1-1, with 7 bases aligning to TRBD1. V gave up 2 bases and J gave up 11 bases; unmatched junction bases: 14. The CDR3 contains 15 residues. Germline V gene sequence: CDR1 SEHNR, CDR2 FQNEAQ (reference sequence). In DNA, the CDR3 is TGTGCCAGCAGCTTATCGGAAAAGGGGGCAGTCCTGGCTTTCTTT. Translating gives CASSLSEKGAVLAFF. The whole variable domain, filled in from reference TRBV7-9 and TRBJ1-1, reads DTGVSQNPRHKITKRGQNVTFRCDPISEHNRLYWYRQTLGQGPEFLTYFQNEAQLEKSRLLSDRFSAERPKGSFSTLEIQRTEQGDSAMYLCASSLSEKGAVLAFFGQGTRLTVV.

This chain uses TRBV10-1 with TRBJ2-3, with D possibly TRBD2 on 5 matching bases. The CDR3 is 15 amino acids. Trimming took off 5 bases at V and 2 bases at J, with 14 bases between the two ends. The germline V gene encodes CDR1 WNHNN and CDR2 SYGVQD (reference sequence). The CDR3 nucleotides read TGCGCCAGCAGTAGAAAATTGGACTCCACAGATACGCAGTATTTT. This gives the protein CASSRKLDSTDTQYF.

There are a few counts of this clonotype. This chain connects TRBV12-3 or TRBV12-4 to TRBJ2-5; D unclear. V was cut by 6 bases and J by 7 bases, with 9 bases left in between. The length of the CDR3 is 11 residues. Here the CDR3 DNA reads TGTGCCAGCAGCTTGTTGCGGACCCAGTACTTC. Translation gives CASSLLRTQYF.

This clonotype was seen many times. The rearrangement joins TRBV6-2 or TRBV6-3 to TRBJ2-7; weak D call: TRBD2 (5 bases). From germline, CDR1 is MNHEY and CDR2 SVGEGT. The CDR3 spans 13 residues. V was cut by 0 bases and J by 3 bases, with 6 bases left in between. This CDR3 is CASSYSRVYEQYF. CDR3 DNA: TGTGCCAGCAGTTACTCGAGGGTCTACGAGCAGTACTTC.

This clonotype has a handful of counts. The rearrangement joins TRBV4-1 to TRBJ1-2; D may be TRBD1 (5 bases). The CDR3 totals 15 residues. The V gene lost 0 bases and the J gene lost 4 bases, with 12 bases spanning the gap. Germline V gene sequence: CDR1 MGHRA, CDR2 YSYEKL. In DNA, the CDR3 is TGCGCCAGCAGCCAAGAATCAGGGAGAGGCTATGGCTACACCTTC. It is translated as CASSQESGRGYGYTF.

The chain is built from TRBV20-1 and TRBJ2-1; the match to TRBD1 covers 8 bases. Germline V gene sequence: CDR1 DFQATT, CDR2 SNEGSKA (reference sequence). V shed 0 bases and J 8 bases; nucleotides not matched to a gene: 9. The CDR3 loop spans 15 amino acids. This CDR3 reads CSARDEDRVVHEQFF. The CDR3 DNA sequence: TGCAGTGCTAGAGATGAGGACAGGGTTGTGCATGAGCAGTTCTTC.

This clonotype was recorded at least ten times. The CDR3 is CASSLFRNEQFF. The DNA for the CDR3 is TGTGCCAGCAGCTTGTTTAGGAATGAGCAGTTCTTC. The chain is built from TRBV7-9 and TRBJ2-1; D gene uncertain. Deletions cut 3 bases from V and 7 bases from J, with 7 bases between. Germline CDR1 reads SEHNR; CDR2 reads FQNEAQ (reference sequence). The CDR3 is 12 amino acids.

V is TRBV7-9 and J is TRBJ2-3, with 11 bases fitting TRBD1. Germline V gene lookup returns CDR1 SEHNR and CDR2 FQNEAQ (reference sequence). V dropped 5 bases and J dropped 6; count of bases not matched to a gene: 13. The CDR3 runs 17 residues. CDR3 DNA sequence: TGTGCCAGCAGCCCCCCCGCCGGGACAGGGGGTTCGGATACGCAGTATTTT. Translation: CASSPPAGTGGSDTQYF.

In this sample, this clonotype turned up a few times. This chain connects TRBV7-6 to TRBJ2-1; 9 positions match TRBD1. CDR3 size: 15 residues. The trim removed 6 bases at V and 4 bases at J, leaving 7 bases unmatched. The germline gives CDR1 SGHVS, CDR2 FNYEAQ. The CDR3 spells CASRSPGQGYNEQFF. The CDR3 nucleotides read TGTGCCAGCAGATCTCCGGGACAGGGTTACAATGAGCAGTTCTTC.